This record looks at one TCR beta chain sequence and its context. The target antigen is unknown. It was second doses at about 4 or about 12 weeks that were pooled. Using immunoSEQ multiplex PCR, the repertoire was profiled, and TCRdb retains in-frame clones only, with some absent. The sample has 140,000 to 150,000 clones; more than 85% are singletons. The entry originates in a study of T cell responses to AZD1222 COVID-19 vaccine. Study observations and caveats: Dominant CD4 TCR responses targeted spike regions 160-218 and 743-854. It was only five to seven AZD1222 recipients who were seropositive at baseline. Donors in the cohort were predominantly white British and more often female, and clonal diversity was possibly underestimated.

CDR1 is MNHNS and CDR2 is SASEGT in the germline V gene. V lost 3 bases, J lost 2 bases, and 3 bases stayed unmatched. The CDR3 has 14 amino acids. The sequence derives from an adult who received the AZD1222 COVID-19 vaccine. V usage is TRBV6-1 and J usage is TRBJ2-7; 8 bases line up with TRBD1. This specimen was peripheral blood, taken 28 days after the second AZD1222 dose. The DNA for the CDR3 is TGTGCCAGCAGTGACGGGACAGGACCCTACGAGCAGTACTTC. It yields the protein CASSDGTGPYEQYF.